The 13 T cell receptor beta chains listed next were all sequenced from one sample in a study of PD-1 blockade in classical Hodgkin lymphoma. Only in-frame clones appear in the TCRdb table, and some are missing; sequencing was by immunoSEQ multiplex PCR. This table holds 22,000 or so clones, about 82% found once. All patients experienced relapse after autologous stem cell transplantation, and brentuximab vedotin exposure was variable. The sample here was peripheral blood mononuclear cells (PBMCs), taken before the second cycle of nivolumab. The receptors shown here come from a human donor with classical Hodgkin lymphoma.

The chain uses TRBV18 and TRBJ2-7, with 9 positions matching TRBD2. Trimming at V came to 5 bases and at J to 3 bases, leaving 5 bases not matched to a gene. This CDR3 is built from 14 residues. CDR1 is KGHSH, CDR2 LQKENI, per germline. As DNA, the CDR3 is TGTGCCAGCTCATCTCGGACTAGCGACTACGAGCAGTACTTC. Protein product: CASSSRTSDYEQYF.

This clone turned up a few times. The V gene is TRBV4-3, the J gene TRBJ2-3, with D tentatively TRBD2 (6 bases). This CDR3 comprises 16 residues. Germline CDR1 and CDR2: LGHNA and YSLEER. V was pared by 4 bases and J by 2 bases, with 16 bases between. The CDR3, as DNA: TGCGCCAGCAGCCTCGAAACGGGACTTCACACAGATACGCAGTATTTT. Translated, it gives CASSLETGLHTDTQYF.

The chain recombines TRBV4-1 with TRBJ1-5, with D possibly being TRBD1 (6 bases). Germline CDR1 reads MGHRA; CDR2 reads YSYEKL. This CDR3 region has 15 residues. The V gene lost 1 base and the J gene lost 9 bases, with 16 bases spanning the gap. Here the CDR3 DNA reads TGCGCCAGCAGCCAAGTGAGGGGGTCGGGTCCGCCCCAGCATTTT. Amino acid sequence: CASSQVRGSGPPQHF.

DNA of the CDR3: TGCAGCGTCGACCTCATACTAGCGGGAGGGTACAATGAGCAGTTCTTC. Amino acids: CSVDLILAGGYNEQFF. The gene calls are TRBV29-1 and TRBJ2-1, with TRBD2 matching over 13 bases. Germline V gene data show CDR1 as SQVTM and CDR2 as ANQGSEA. V shed 6 bases, J shed 4 bases, and the junction held 9 bases outside the gene matches. This CDR3 comprises 16 residues.

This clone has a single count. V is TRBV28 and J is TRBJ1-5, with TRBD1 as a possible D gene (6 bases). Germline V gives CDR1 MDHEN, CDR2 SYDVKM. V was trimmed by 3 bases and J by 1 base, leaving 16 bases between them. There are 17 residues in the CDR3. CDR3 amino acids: CASSFWDTLLSNQPQHF. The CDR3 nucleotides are TGTGCCAGCAGTTTCTGGGACACATTACTAAGCAATCAGCCCCAGCATTTT. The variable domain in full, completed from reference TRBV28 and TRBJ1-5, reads DVKVTQSSRYLVKRTGEKVFLECVQDMDHENMFWYRQDPGLGLRLIYFSYDVKMKEKGDIPEGYSVSREKKERFSLILESASTNQTSMYLCASSFWDTLLSNQPQHFGDGTRLSIL.

The CDR3 loop reads CASRTGPGTQYF. CDR3 in DNA: TGTGCCAGCAGGACAGGGCCCGGGACCCAGTACTTC. The gene calls are TRBV6-5 and TRBJ2-5; 7 bases are shared with TRBD1. The CDR3 has 12 amino acids. Germline V gives CDR1 MNHEY, CDR2 SVGAGI. The V and J ends lost 6 bases and 7 bases, in that order; junction bases with no gene match: 5.

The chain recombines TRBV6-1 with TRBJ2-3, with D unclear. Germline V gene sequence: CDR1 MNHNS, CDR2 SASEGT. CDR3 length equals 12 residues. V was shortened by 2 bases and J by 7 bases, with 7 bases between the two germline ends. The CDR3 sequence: CASSESPNTQYF. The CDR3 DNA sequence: TGTGCCAGCAGTGAATCCCCCAATACGCAGTATTTT.

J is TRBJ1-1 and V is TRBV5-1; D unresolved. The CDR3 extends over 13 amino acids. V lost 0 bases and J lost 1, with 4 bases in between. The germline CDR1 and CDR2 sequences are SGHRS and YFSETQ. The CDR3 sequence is CASSLDPNTEAFF. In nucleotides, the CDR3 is TGCGCCAGCAGCTTGGATCCGAACACTGAAGCTTTCTTT.

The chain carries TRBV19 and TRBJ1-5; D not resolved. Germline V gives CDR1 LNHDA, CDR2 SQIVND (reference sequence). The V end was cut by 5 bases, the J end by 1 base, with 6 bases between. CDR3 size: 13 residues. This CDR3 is CASSLTSNQPQHF. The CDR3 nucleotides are TGTGCCAGTAGTTTGACGAGCAATCAGCCCCAGCATTTT.

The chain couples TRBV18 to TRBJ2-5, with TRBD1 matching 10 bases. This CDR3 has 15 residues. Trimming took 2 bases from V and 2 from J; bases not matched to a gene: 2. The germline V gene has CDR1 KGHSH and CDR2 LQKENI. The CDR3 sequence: CASSPRTGGQETQYF. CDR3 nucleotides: TGTGCCAGCTCACCAAGGACAGGGGGGCAAGAGACCCAGTACTTC.

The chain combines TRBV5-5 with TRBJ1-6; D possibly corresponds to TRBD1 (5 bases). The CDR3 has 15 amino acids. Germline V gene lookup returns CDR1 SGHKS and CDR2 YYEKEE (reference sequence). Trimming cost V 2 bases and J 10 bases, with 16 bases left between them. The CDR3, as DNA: TGTGCCAGCAGCTTTGGACATCCCATTGGATCACCCCTCCACTTT. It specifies CASSFGHPIGSPLHF.

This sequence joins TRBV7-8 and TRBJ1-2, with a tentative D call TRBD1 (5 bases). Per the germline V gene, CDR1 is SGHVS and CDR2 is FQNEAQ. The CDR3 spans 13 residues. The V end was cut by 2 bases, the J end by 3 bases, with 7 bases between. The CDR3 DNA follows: TGTGCCAGCAGCTTACAGGGATACTATGGCTACACCTTC. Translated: CASSLQGYYGYTF.

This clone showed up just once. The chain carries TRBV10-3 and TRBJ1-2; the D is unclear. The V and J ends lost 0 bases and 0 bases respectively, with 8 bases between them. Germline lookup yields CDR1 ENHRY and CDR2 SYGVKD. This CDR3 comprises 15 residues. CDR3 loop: CAISESLWPNYGYTF. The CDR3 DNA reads TGTGCCATCAGTGAGTCCCTCTGGCCTAACTATGGCTACACCTTC.